These 8 T cell receptor beta chains share one sample of origin, sequenced in a study of shared clonotypes between healthy human individuals. TCRdb keeps only in-frame clones here, not all; method: immunoSEQ multiplex PCR. The data contain about 2.3 million clones, approximately 95% of them singletons. The sequenced material came from naive CD4+ T cells from PBMCs. Subset: CD45RA+ positively selected. The receptors shown here come from a man aged 18 to 30 in good health. Some clones in this sample may be carry-over from other donors' samples.

The V gene is TRBV28, the J gene TRBJ1-5; D may be TRBD1 (5 bases). V gave up 6 bases and J gave up 4 bases, with 19 bases separating them. The CDR3 spans 16 residues. Germline V gives CDR1 MDHEN, CDR2 SYDVKM. In nucleotides, the CDR3 is TGTGCCAGCAGGGCAGGGACGGTTGGGGTAAATCAGCCCCAGCATTTT. It specifies CASRAGTVGVNQPQHF.

CDR3 bases: TGTGCCTGGGCCCGGGACAGTTCCTATCAGCCCCAGCATTTT. This gives the protein CAWARDSSYQPQHF. The J gene is TRBJ1-5, the V gene TRBV30; 7 bases fit TRBD1. V was clipped by 5 bases and J by 5 bases; unmatched bases: 9. Germline CDR1 GTSNPN, CDR2 SVGIG (reference sequence). The CDR3 is 14 amino acids.

The chain uses TRBV2 and TRBJ2-1; D might be TRBD1 (6 bases). This CDR3 has 16 residues. Germline CDR1 and CDR2: SNHLY and FYNNEI. V gave up 5 bases and J gave up 2 bases, with 16 bases separating them. CDR3 protein: CASSPYREPPYNEQFF. The CDR3 DNA sequence: TGTGCCAGCAGTCCATACAGGGAACCGCCCTACAATGAGCAGTTCTTC.

The rearrangement links TRBV5-1 to TRBJ2-7, with TRBD2 matching 13 bases. The CDR3 has 16 amino acids. Trimming cost V 0 bases and J 6 bases; bases outside gene matches: 6. Germline V gives CDR1 SGHRS, CDR2 YFSETQ. CDR3 residues: CASSLAGTSGTGEQYF. The DNA for the CDR3 is TGCGCCAGCAGCTTGGCCGGGACTAGCGGGACGGGCGAGCAGTACTTC.

The genes are TRBV5-1 and TRBJ1-3; weak D call: TRBD1 (5 bases). Germline CDR1 SGHRS, CDR2 YFSETQ. The length of the CDR3 is 15 residues. Trimming left V 3 bases short and J 4 bases short, with 14 bases between. The CDR3 nucleotides are TGCGCCAGCAGCTGGGGGACCGCGGGAGGAAACACCATATATTTT. It codes for CASSWGTAGGNTIYF.

The chain employs TRBV27 and TRBJ2-3, with D uncertain. With 0 bases removed from V and 2 bases from J, the gap between germline ends came to 6 bases. The germline V gene has CDR1 MNHEY and CDR2 SMNVEV (reference sequence). This CDR3 spans 14 amino acids. The CDR3 reads CASSLSRATDTQYF. The CDR3 nucleotides read TGTGCCAGCAGTTTATCCCGGGCCACAGATACGCAGTATTTT.

J is TRBJ2-3 and V is TRBV5-6, with 9 bases aligning to TRBD1. The J segment lost 4 bases and the V segment lost 3 bases, leaving 12 bases of the junction unmatched. The length of the CDR3 is 17 residues. Germline-derived CDR1 and CDR2 are SGHDT and YYEEEE. For the CDR3, the DNA is TGTGCCAGCAGCTCCGCCGACAGGGGGTATTTTTCAGATACGCAGTATTTT. This translates into CASSSADRGYFSDTQYF.

Regarding this clone: Distinct nucleotide sequences in the sample also encode this CDR3. The chain recombines TRBV7-2 with TRBJ2-5; D ambiguous. The CDR3 contains 14 residues. CDR1 and CDR2 (germline): SGHTA, FQGNSA. V was shortened by 1 base and J by 2 bases, with 8 bases between the two germline ends. As DNA, the CDR3 is TGTGCCAGCAGCTTAGGGGTAGCACAAGAGACCCAGTACTTC. The encoded protein is CASSLGVAQETQYF.